This T cell receptor beta chain was identified during a study of CD8 T cells in ankylosing spondylitis. The TCR beta libraries were generated through quantitative 5'-RACE incorporating molecular barcodes. MiXCR was run by TCRdb on the 5' RACE reads, yielding one entry per CDR3 protein. Of fewer than 250,000 distinct CDR3 sequences in the sample, approximately 20% were seen once. This clonotype has more than one count but fewer than ten. The antigen remains undetermined. The CDR3 totals 15 residues. Germline V gives CDR1 MNHEY, CDR2 SMNVEV (reference sequence). Between the trimmed V and J ends, which lost 6 bases and 3 bases, there was a span of 18 bases. The study, taken as a whole, reports: Characteristic, it appeared, of ankylosing spondylitis blood was a TCR beta motif of fewer than 10 highly homologous variants. Both synovial fluid and blood in reactive arthritis had previously been reported to carry some motif variants. The clones that were linked to disease were reported to be significantly enriched in matched synovial fluid samples from ankylosing spondylitis patients. Within peripheral blood, clones linked to disease were CD8+ and relatively rare.

The V and J genes are TRBV27 and TRBJ2-7; D is perhaps TRBD1 (5 bases). Specimen: blood, either unsorted or a sorted T cell fraction (not recorded which). This clonotype originated in a male donor with ankylosing spondylitis. CDR3 bases: TGTGCCAGCAGACTTGACGCAGGGCTTGACTACGAGCAGTACTTC. Its protein product is CASRLDAGLDYEQYF.